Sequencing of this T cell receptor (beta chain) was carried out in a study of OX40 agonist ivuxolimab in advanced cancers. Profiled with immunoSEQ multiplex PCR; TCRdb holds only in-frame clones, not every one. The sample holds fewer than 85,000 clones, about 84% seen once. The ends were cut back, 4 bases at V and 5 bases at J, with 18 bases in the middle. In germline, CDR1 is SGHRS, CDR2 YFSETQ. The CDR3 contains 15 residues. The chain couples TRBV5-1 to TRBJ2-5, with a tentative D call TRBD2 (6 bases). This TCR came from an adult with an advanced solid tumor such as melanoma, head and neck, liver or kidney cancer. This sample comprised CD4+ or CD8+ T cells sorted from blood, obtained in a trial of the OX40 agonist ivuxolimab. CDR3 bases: TGCGCCAGCAGCCCCGGACGGGGGTTTTTTGAGACCCAGTACTTC. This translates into CASSPGRGFFETQYF.